The source of this T cell receptor (beta chain) is a study of blood T cells in healthy people across ages. General observations from the study: Since the PBMCs were unsorted, naive and antigen-experienced cells could not be conclusively compared.

Between the trimmed V and J ends, which lost 4 bases and 1 base, there was a span of 4 bases. This CDR3 is built from 11 residues. Germline V lookup: CDR1 DFQATT, CDR2 SNEGSKA (reference sequence). This clonotype was observed a few times. Its target is unknown. Sample-barcoded 5' priming and a J-beta primer mix drove a second PCR of roughly 6 to 12 cycles. TCRdb itself ran the 5' RACE reads through MiXCR, one entry per CDR3 protein. Of some 900,000 distinct CDR3 sequences in the sample, 25% to 30% were seen once. The rearrangement joins TRBV20-1 to TRBJ1-1; no clear D. The TCR sequence derives from an elderly woman in good health. The sequenced sample was blood. Written as DNA, the CDR3 is TGCAGTGCTAACCGGAACACTGAAGCTTTCTTT. This gives the protein CSANRNTEAFF.